These T cell receptor beta chains were read from a single sample in a study of blood T cells in healthy people across ages. TCRdb analysed the 5' RACE reads with MiXCR anew, one entry per CDR3 protein. The sample records 700,000 to 800,000 distinct CDR3 sequences, roughly two fifths being singletons. Sequenced material: blood. These receptors were collected from a woman aged 60 to 75 in good health. The CDR3 runs from the conserved cysteine through the conserved F or W. The order of the fields is clone size, J gene, V gene, D gene, CDR3 DNA, CDR3 protein. D genes are given only for firm matches. Not all rows give a size; the values are once, few, many and, for expanded clones, a class.

clone_size: once; j_call: TRBJ2-7; v_call: TRBV12-3/TRBV12-4; d_call: TRBD1; cdr3_nt: TGTGCCAGCAGCCGCAGGGGGCTATACGGGCAGTACTTC; cdr3_aa: CASSRRGLYGQYF
clone_size: few; j_call: TRBJ2-1; v_call: TRBV28; d_call: TRBD2; cdr3_nt: TGTGCCAGCAGTCCCCGACTAGCGGTGGACAATGAGCAGTTCTTC; cdr3_aa: CASSPRLAVDNEQFF
clone_size: .; j_call: TRBJ2-3; v_call: TRBV9; d_call: .; cdr3_nt: TGTGCCAGCAGCGAGGACCGGGGTGCAGATACGCAGTATTTT; cdr3_aa: CASSEDRGADTQYF
clone_size: .; j_call: TRBJ1-6; v_call: TRBV20-1; d_call: .; cdr3_nt: TGCAGTGCTAGGGAGTCAGGACGCGGACTTTGGGGTAATTCACCCCCCCACTTT; cdr3_aa: CSARESGRGLWGNSPPHF
clone_size: .; j_call: TRBJ2-1; v_call: TRBV7-3; d_call: TRBD2; cdr3_nt: TGTACCAGCAGCTTAATTGGGACTAACAATGAGCAGTTCTTC; cdr3_aa: CTSSLIGTNNEQFF
clone_size: many; j_call: TRBJ2-7; v_call: TRBV3-1; d_call: TRBD1; cdr3_nt: TGCGCCAGCAGCCAAGGGACAGGGCCCTACGAGCAGTACTTC; cdr3_aa: CASSQGTGPYEQYF
clone_size: few; j_call: TRBJ2-3; v_call: TRBV3-1; d_call: TRBD2; cdr3_nt: TGTGCCAGCAGCCAGCTTAGCGGGAGGGAACCAGATACGCAGTATTTT; cdr3_aa: CASSQLSGREPDTQYF
clone_size: .; j_call: TRBJ2-1; v_call: TRBV7-9; d_call: .; cdr3_nt: TGTGCCAGCAGCCCATACAGCGGGACAGAAGGGAATGAGCAGTTCTTC; cdr3_aa: CASSPYSGTEGNEQFF
clone_size: .; j_call: TRBJ2-3; v_call: TRBV7-3; d_call: .; cdr3_nt: TGTGCCAGCAGCCTTGGACAGACCACAGATACGCAGTATTTT; cdr3_aa: CASSLGQTTDTQYF
clone_size: .; j_call: TRBJ2-7; v_call: TRBV6-5; d_call: TRBD1; cdr3_nt: TGTGCCAGCAGTGACAGGGCAGCCTACGAGCAGTACTTC; cdr3_aa: CASSDRAAYEQYF
clone_size: few; j_call: TRBJ2-7; v_call: TRBV7-8; d_call: .; cdr3_nt: TGTGCCAGCAGCCCCAGGGACGGGTTCGTGCACGAGCAGTACTTC; cdr3_aa: CASSPRDGFVHEQYF
clone_size: .; j_call: TRBJ2-3; v_call: TRBV28; d_call: TRBD2; cdr3_nt: TGTGCCAGCAGTTTTACTAGCGGGACGTTAGATACGCAGTATTTT; cdr3_aa: CASSFTSGTLDTQYF
clone_size: .; j_call: TRBJ2-3; v_call: TRBV20-1; d_call: .; cdr3_nt: TGCAGTGCTAGAGTTTCACCCACAGATACGCAGTATTTT; cdr3_aa: CSARVSPTDTQYF
clone_size: few; j_call: TRBJ2-3; v_call: TRBV5-1; d_call: .; cdr3_nt: TGCGCCAGCAGCGGACAGCCTACAGATACGCAGTATTTT; cdr3_aa: CASSGQPTDTQYF
clone_size: .; j_call: TRBJ2-7; v_call: TRBV6-2/TRBV6-3; d_call: TRBD1; cdr3_nt: TGTGCCAGCAGTGATCCGGGACAGGGTGCCGACGAGCAGTACTTC; cdr3_aa: CASSDPGQGADEQYF
clone_size: many; j_call: TRBJ2-1; v_call: TRBV9; d_call: TRBD2; cdr3_nt: TGTGCCAGCAGCGTGCCTAGCGGGGGGGCTTATGAGCAGTTCTTC; cdr3_aa: CASSVPSGGAYEQFF
clone_size: .; j_call: TRBJ1-5; v_call: TRBV4-2; d_call: .; cdr3_nt: TGTGCCAGCAGCCAAGATTGGCGGGGCCATAGCAATCAGCCCCAGCATTTT; cdr3_aa: CASSQDWRGHSNQPQHF
clone_size: .; j_call: TRBJ1-1; v_call: TRBV20-1; d_call: .; cdr3_nt: TGCAGTGCTAGGGGGGACATGAACACTGAAGCTTTCTTT; cdr3_aa: CSARGDMNTEAFF
clone_size: .; j_call: TRBJ2-2; v_call: TRBV7-7; d_call: TRBD2; cdr3_nt: TGTGCCAGCGGGTTCGGGACTAGCGGCACCGGGGAGCTGTTTTTT; cdr3_aa: CASGFGTSGTGELFF
clone_size: .; j_call: TRBJ2-1; v_call: TRBV11-3; d_call: TRBD2; cdr3_nt: TGTGCCAGCAGCTTAGGGGGAATAGCGGGGTACAATGAGCAGTTCTTC; cdr3_aa: CASSLGGIAGYNEQFF
clone_size: .; j_call: TRBJ2-5; v_call: TRBV3-1; d_call: TRBD2; cdr3_nt: TGTGCCAGCAGCCAAGATGGCGGCGGGGGGACGGAGACCCAGTACTTC; cdr3_aa: CASSQDGGGGTETQYF
clone_size: few; j_call: TRBJ1-6; v_call: TRBV4-1; d_call: .; cdr3_nt: TGCGCCAGCAGCCAAGATCCCCGGGGTCATAATTCACCCCTCCACTTT; cdr3_aa: CASSQDPRGHNSPLHF
clone_size: .; j_call: TRBJ2-1; v_call: TRBV7-3; d_call: TRBD2; cdr3_nt: TGTGCCAGCAGCTTGGGTCCTCCGGGGCGACTAGCGGGGCTTGAAGAGGAGCAGTTCTTC; cdr3_aa: CASSLGPPGRLAGLEEEQFF
clone_size: .; j_call: TRBJ2-2; v_call: TRBV7-3; d_call: .; cdr3_nt: TGTGCCAGCAGCAAAGGGGGGGGGAACACCGGGGAGCTGTTTTTT; cdr3_aa: CASSKGGGNTGELFF
clone_size: .; j_call: TRBJ1-4; v_call: TRBV27; d_call: .; cdr3_nt: TGTGCCGGCAGTTTTCGGGGGGCGCTGAACGAAAAACTGTTTTTT; cdr3_aa: CAGSFRGALNEKLFF
clone_size: .; j_call: TRBJ2-7; v_call: TRBV9; d_call: TRBD2; cdr3_nt: TGTGCCAGCAGCGTCGAGCGGGGAAGGAATGAGCAGTACTTC; cdr3_aa: CASSVERGRNEQYF
clone_size: .; j_call: TRBJ2-5; v_call: TRBV29-1; d_call: .; cdr3_nt: TGCAGCGGTGCTCCTTCAGTCCCTGAGACCCAGTACTTC; cdr3_aa: CSGAPSVPETQYF
clone_size: .; j_call: TRBJ2-5; v_call: TRBV20-1; d_call: .; cdr3_nt: TGCAGTGCTAGGAGGGGACACGGTGGTCGTGACGGGCAGTACTTC; cdr3_aa: CSARRGHGGRDGQYF
clone_size: .; j_call: TRBJ2-3; v_call: TRBV7-2; d_call: .; cdr3_nt: TGTGCCAGCAGCTTGTGGGCGACCCGCACAGATACGCAGTATTTT; cdr3_aa: CASSLWATRTDTQYF
clone_size: .; j_call: TRBJ2-7; v_call: TRBV20-1; d_call: .; cdr3_nt: TGCAGTGCCACGGTCCCGTCCTCCTACGAGCAGTACTTC; cdr3_aa: CSATVPSSYEQYF
clone_size: .; j_call: TRBJ1-1; v_call: TRBV7-9; d_call: .; cdr3_nt: TGTGCCAGCAGCTCCGCCGACAGAGATAACACTGAAGCTTTCTTT; cdr3_aa: CASSSADRDNTEAFF
clone_size: few; j_call: TRBJ1-5; v_call: TRBV27; d_call: .; cdr3_nt: TGTGCCAGCAGAGGGGGTTTCAATCAGCCCCAGCATTTT; cdr3_aa: CASRGGFNQPQHF
clone_size: .; j_call: TRBJ2-7; v_call: TRBV11-2; d_call: TRBD1; cdr3_nt: TGTGCCAGCAGCTACTCCCCGGGACAGGGGTCCTACGAGCAGTACTTC; cdr3_aa: CASSYSPGQGSYEQYF
clone_size: .; j_call: TRBJ2-7; v_call: TRBV4-1; d_call: .; cdr3_nt: TGCGCCAGCAGCCCCGTGGCACAAGTAGGCGCCTACGAGCAGTACTTC; cdr3_aa: CASSPVAQVGAYEQYF